Shown below are 10 T cell receptor beta chains from a single sample sequenced in a study of shared clonotypes between healthy human individuals. The protocol was immunoSEQ multiplex PCR, while the TCRdb copy is restricted to in-frame clones and leaves out a portion. This table has roughly 500,000 clones, over 70% appearing once. The specimen was PBMCs. The receptors here all came from a woman aged 40 to 50 in good health. Some clones in this sample may be carry-over from other donors' samples.

V gene TRBV4-2 combines with J gene TRBJ1-2; D is ambiguous. Germline CDR1 is LGHNA and CDR2 is YNFKEQ. The CDR3 is 16 residues long. The V end was cut by 0 bases, the J end by 2 bases, with 13 bases between. CDR3 nucleotides: TGTGCCAGCAGCCAAGATTGGGATCAGTCGAACTATGGCTACACCTTC. This encodes CASSQDWDQSNYGYTF.

The chain is built from TRBV6-4 and TRBJ1-2; 7 nucleotides line up with TRBD1. The CDR3 has 13 residues. The V gene's germline CDR1 is MRHNA and CDR2 SNTAGT. The V segment lost 4 bases and the J segment 2 bases; nucleotides outside the gene matches: 1. This chain's CDR3 is CASSAQGNYGYTF. The CDR3 nucleotides read TGTGCCAGCAGTGCACAGGGGAACTATGGCTACACCTTC.

Remarks on this clone: With only one base between it and a far larger clone, this is likely a read error. Distinct nucleotide sequences in the sample also encode this CDR3. The gene calls are TRBV28 and TRBJ1-5; D is undetermined. This CDR3 has 13 amino acids. The V gene's germline CDR1 is MDHEN and CDR2 SYDVKM. CDR3 nucleotide sequence: TGCGCCAGCAGTTTCCAAGGAAATCAGCCCCAGCATTTT. Its protein product is CASSFQGNQPQHF.

J is TRBJ1-2 and V is TRBV10-2; unclear D gene. Germline assignment: CDR1 WSHSY and CDR2 SAAADI. The CDR3 covers 16 residues. V gave up 6 bases and J gave up 2 bases, with 19 bases separating them. CDR3 amino acids: CASSRAGADANYGYTF. The CDR3 DNA follows: TGCGCCAGCAGCCGGGCGGGAGCCGACGCAAACTATGGCTACACCTTC.

DNA for the CDR3: TGTGCCCACGGTGGGACAGATACGCAGTATTTT. It is translated as CAHGGTDTQYF. The V gene is TRBV10-3, the J gene TRBJ2-3; D is unclear. Between the trimmed V and J ends, which lost 11 bases and 3 bases, there was a span of 9 bases. This CDR3 spans 11 amino acids. Germline V lookup: CDR1 ENHRY, CDR2 SYGVKD.

This clone was recorded once. This rearrangement joins TRBV4-1 to TRBJ1-4; D is perhaps TRBD1 (6 bases). This CDR3 has 14 amino acids. V lost 4 bases, J lost 8 bases, and 14 bases lay in between. CDR1 and CDR2 from the germline V gene are MGHRA and YSYEKL. The DNA for the CDR3 is TGCGCCAGCAGCCTCCGACAGAGGGGGGAAAAACTGTTTTTT. The encoded protein is CASSLRQRGEKLFF.

V gene TRBV9 combines with J gene TRBJ2-1; TRBD2 is a possible D gene (5 bases). In germline, CDR1 is SGDLS, CDR2 YYNGEE. The CDR3 runs 14 residues. V lost 0 bases and J 7 bases, leaving 11 bases between the germline ends. As DNA, the CDR3 is TGTGCCAGCAGCGTAGGAGGGCGTCATAATGAGCAGTTCTTC. Amino acids: CASSVGGRHNEQFF.

The CDR3 DNA reads as TGCGCCAGCAGCTTGAATCCAGGAGACAATGAGCAGTTCTTC. This sequence encodes CASSLNPGDNEQFF. This rearrangement joins TRBV5-1 to TRBJ2-1; D is ambiguous. Per germline, CDR1 SGHRS and CDR2 YFSETQ. V lost 1 base and J lost 5, with 10 bases in between. The CDR3 length is 14 residues.

The genes are TRBV30 and TRBJ2-7; 8 bases agree with TRBD1. The CDR3 is 13 amino acids. J lost 0 bases, V lost 3 bases, and 1 base had no gene match. Germline-derived CDR1 and CDR2 are GTSNPN and SVGIG (reference sequence). The CDR3 is CAWRTGVSYEQYF. The CDR3 nucleotides are TGTGCCTGGAGGACAGGGGTCTCCTACGAGCAGTACTTC.

About this clone: One base away lies a much larger clone, so this may be a sequencing read error. This chain joins TRBV28 and TRBJ2-5; 9 positions match TRBD1. The V gene's germline CDR1 is MDHEN and CDR2 SYDVKM. The V gene end was trimmed by 7 bases and the J gene end by 9 bases; junction bases not matched to a gene: 18. The CDR3 has 16 amino acids. CDR3 sequence: CASNILGQGSGEAQYF. DNA of the CDR3: TGTGCCAGCAACATACTGGGACAGGGTTCGGGCGAGGCCCAGTACTTC.